This TCR beta chain was identified during a study of T-cell reconstitution after alpha-beta-depleted transplantation in children. Regarding the study as a whole: Expanded clones from the graft, numbering several hundred, reportedly supplied alpha-beta T cells about two months after transplant. At the one-year point after transplant, T-cell counts and TCRbeta diversity were found to come mostly from T cells that had been newly produced. From surviving recipient T cells and thymic progenitors came the high day-60 TCRbeta diversity observed in some patients.

The CDR3 runs to 13 residues. V lost 6 bases to trimming and J lost 10 bases, with 21 bases between them. The germline CDR1 and CDR2 sequences are DFQATT and SNEGSKA (reference sequence). Unique molecular identifiers were incorporated when the TCRbeta library was constructed. TCRdb redid the calling of the PCR reads with MiXCR, one entry per CDR3 protein. The table has approximately 400,000 distinct CDR3 sequences, 15% to 20% seen once. This clonotype has only a few counts. The antigen remains unidentified. The material was PBMCs, mostly from graft donor cells, obtained 360 days after TCRalphabeta/CD19-depleted stem cell transplant. The rearrangement links TRBV20-1 to TRBJ1-1; weak D call: TRBD1 (6 bases). The receptor was isolated from a boy under two years old who had a stem cell transplant for Wiskott-Aldrich syndrome, so the T cells may come from the graft donor. The CDR3 sequence: CSAWWGAGWGAFF. The CDR3 coding sequence is TGCAGTGCCTGGTGGGGGGCAGGGTGGGGAGCTTTCTTT.